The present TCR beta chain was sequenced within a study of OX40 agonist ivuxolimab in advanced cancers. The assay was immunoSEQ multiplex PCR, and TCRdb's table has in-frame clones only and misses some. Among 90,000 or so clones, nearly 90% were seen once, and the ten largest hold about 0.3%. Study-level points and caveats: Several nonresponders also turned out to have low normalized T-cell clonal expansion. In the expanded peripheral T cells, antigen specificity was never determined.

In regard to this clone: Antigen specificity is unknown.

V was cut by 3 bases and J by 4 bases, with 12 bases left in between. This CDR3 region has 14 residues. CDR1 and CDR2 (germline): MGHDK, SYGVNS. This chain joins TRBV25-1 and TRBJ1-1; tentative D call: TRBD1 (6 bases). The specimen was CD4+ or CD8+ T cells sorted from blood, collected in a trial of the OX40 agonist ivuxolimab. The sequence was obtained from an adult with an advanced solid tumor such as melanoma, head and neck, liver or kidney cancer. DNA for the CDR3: TGTGCCAGCAGTGATACCGACAGGAGCACTGAAGCTTTCTTT. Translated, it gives CASSDTDRSTEAFF.